This T cell receptor (beta chain) originates from a study of blood T cell repertoires in COVID-19. Background on the study: The origin of the acute and convalescent COVID-19 samples was the United States, Italy and Spain. The analysed material was cDNA or gDNA that came from T cells, B-cell-depleted T cells, or PBMCs.

Residents of around 24 US areas, aged about 18 to 89 years, made up the participants. Cohorts were assigned according to the clinical history that participants reported. The CDR3 is made up of 15 amino acids. Germline V gene sequence: CDR1 SGHRS, CDR2 YFSETQ. The trim removed 4 bases at V and 3 bases at J, leaving 8 bases unmatched. Sequencing used immunoSEQ multiplex PCR; TCRdb keeps in-frame clones, though not all of them. Counted here are approximately 190,000 clones, 86% occurring once; the ten biggest clones make up approximately 25%. Material for sequencing was PBMCs or T cells enriched from blood (not recorded which). This chain links TRBV5-1 with TRBJ2-7; 9 nucleotides line up with TRBD1. The TCR sequence derives from a middle-aged woman in a cohort exposed to, infected with or recovered from COVID-19 (not recorded which). The CDR3: CASSTGQGILYEQYF. The DNA for the CDR3 is TGCGCCAGCAGCACCGGACAGGGGATCCTCTACGAGCAGTACTTC.